These 20 T cell receptor beta chains originate from one sample sequenced in a study of radiotherapy plus CTLA-4 blockade in lung cancer (dated by TCRdb to 2017 to 2018). Receptor amplification or capture employed the immunoSEQ multiplex PCR assay. In TCRdb, the immuneACCESS table is reduced to in-frame sequences with V and J assigned. These tables do not hold every clone; where another copy was compared, an unresolved V gene accounts for under half, and the others remain unexplained. Recorded for this sample are over 30,000 clones; roughly three quarters of them occurred a single time. Jointly, the top ten make up around 5.1% of the sample. Sequenced here: peripheral blood, sampled from a patient treated with radiotherapy plus ipilimumab. These TCRs come from a human donor with non-small cell lung cancer whose response to radiotherapy plus ipilimumab could not be evaluated.

A few counts support this clone. The V call is TRBV5-8, the J call TRBJ2-1; 7 bases agree with TRBD2. The CDR3 is 13 residues long. Germline V lookup: CDR1 SGHTS, CDR2 YDEGEE. The V and J ends lost 6 bases and 5 bases, in that order; junction bases with no gene match: 5. The CDR3 DNA reads as TGTGCCAGCAACCGGGACTACCACAATGAGCAGTTCTTC. Amino acid sequence: CASNRDYHNEQFF.

The chain couples TRBV7-8 to TRBJ2-7; 7 nucleotides align to TRBD1. V gave up 5 bases and J gave up 5 bases; unmatched junction bases: 9. The CDR3 consists of 14 residues. Germline V CDR1 and CDR2: SGHVS, FQNEAQ. Here the CDR3 reads CASSADRVPHEQYF. CDR3 sequence (DNA): TGTGCCAGCAGCGCCGACAGGGTACCCCACGAGCAGTACTTC.

The rearrangement joins TRBV2 to TRBJ2-1, with 10 bases aligning to TRBD2. The CDR3 contains 14 residues. Germline V gene lookup returns CDR1 SNHLY and CDR2 FYNNEI. CDR3 protein: CPKTGLAHNNEQFF. The CDR3 nucleotides read TGTCCCAAGACGGGACTAGCGCACAACAATGAGCAGTTCTTC.

In DNA form, the CDR3 reads TGCGCCAGCAGCGACAGTCGCGGGAACACTGAAGCTTTCTTT. It is translated as CASSDSRGNTEAFF. The V call is TRBV4-3, the J call TRBJ1-1; TRBD1 is a possible D gene (5 bases). Between the trimmed V and J ends, which lost 5 bases and 1 base, there was a span of 11 bases. This CDR3 is built from 14 residues. Germline V CDR1 and CDR2: LGHNA, YSLEER.

The V gene is TRBV27, the J gene TRBJ2-7; 10 nucleotides align to TRBD1. CDR1 and CDR2 (germline): MNHEY, SMNVEV (reference sequence). This CDR3 comprises 15 residues. Trimming at V came to 3 bases and at J to 5 bases, leaving 7 bases not matched to a gene. CDR3 DNA sequence: TGTGCCAGCAGTTTGCGACAGGGGGCTCACCACGAGCAGTACTTC. This sequence encodes CASSLRQGAHHEQYF.

The chain employs TRBV5-1 and TRBJ2-3, with D possibly TRBD2 on 5 matching bases. This CDR3 has 14 residues. V was cut by 3 bases and J by 0 bases, with 8 bases left in between. From germline, CDR1 is SGHRS and CDR2 YFSETQ. CDR3 loop: CASSSDSSTDTQYF. In nucleotides, the CDR3 is TGCGCCAGCAGCTCGGACTCTAGCACAGATACGCAGTATTTT.

The chain is built from TRBV5-4 and TRBJ2-7; 14 bases align to TRBD2. Per the germline V gene, CDR1 is SGHNT and CDR2 is YYREEE (reference sequence). This CDR3 has 15 amino acids. V trimming: 4 bases; J trimming: 7 bases; junction bases outside the gene matches: 7. The CDR3 sequence: CASSTRLAGGKEQYF. DNA of the CDR3: TGTGCCAGCAGCACTAGACTAGCGGGAGGGAAAGAGCAGTACTTC.

The V and J genes are TRBV28 and TRBJ2-5; D is unclear. This CDR3 has 15 residues. CDR1 and CDR2 (germline): MDHEN, SYDVKM. V was clipped by 3 bases and J by 5 bases, with 16 bases between them. In DNA form, the CDR3 reads TGTGCCAGCAGTTTCCGAAAATATGTCGGGGAGACCCAGTACTTC. This translates into CASSFRKYVGETQYF.

The V gene is TRBV6-1, the J gene TRBJ2-7; 10 positions agree with TRBD1. CDR1 and CDR2 from the germline V gene are MNHNS and SASEGT. The CDR3 is 14 amino acids. The V and J ends lost 6 bases and 6 bases, in that order; junction bases with no gene match: 8. The CDR3 spells CASRIMGQGSEQYF. CDR3 nucleotides: TGTGCCAGCAGAATAATGGGACAGGGGAGCGAGCAGTACTTC.

This clone was seen only a few times. The rearrangement links TRBV7-9 to TRBJ2-3; D is undetermined. There are 11 residues in the CDR3. Germline CDR1 reads SEHNR; CDR2 reads FQNEAQ (reference sequence). The V and J ends lost 2 bases and 5 bases respectively, with 2 bases between them. DNA for the CDR3: TGTGCCAGCAGCTTACTAGATACGCAGTATTTT. Protein sequence: CASSLLDTQYF.

The chain recombines TRBV12-5 with TRBJ2-2; 10 nucleotides agree with TRBD1. There are 16 residues in the CDR3. Germline CDR1 LGHNT, CDR2 FRNRAP. The J segment lost 4 bases and the V segment lost 6 bases, leaving 8 bases of the junction unmatched. The DNA of the CDR3 is TGTGCTAGTGGCCGATACGGGACAGGGGTCACCGGGGAGCTGTTTTTT. It translates to CASGRYGTGVTGELFF.

CDR3 bases: TGTGCCAGCAGCCCTGGACAGGGGGCATCCCTCGGGGGCAATCAGCCCCAGCATTTT. This codes for CASSPGQGASLGGNQPQHF. The V and J genes are TRBV28 and TRBJ1-5; TRBD1 agrees at 11 bases. There are 19 residues in the CDR3. The trim removed 6 bases at V and 2 bases at J, leaving 15 bases unmatched. The germline V gene encodes CDR1 MDHEN and CDR2 SYDVKM.

The chain is built from TRBV4-3 and TRBJ2-2; 11 bases map to TRBD2. Trimming took 0 bases from V and 7 from J; bases not matched to a gene: 10. The CDR3 totals 18 residues. Germline CDR1 is LGHNA and CDR2 is YSLEER. The chain's CDR3 is CASSQEVIGTSGLGELFF. In nucleotides, the CDR3 is TGCGCCAGCAGCCAAGAGGTAATCGGGACTAGCGGCCTCGGGGAGCTGTTTTTT.

A remark on this clone: The conserved final phenylalanine or tryptophan is absent from the CDR3, which likely points to a read error. The chain joins TRBV6-5 to TRBJ1-2; D is unclear. The CDR3 contains 13 residues. V lost 4 bases to trimming and J lost 8 bases, with 14 bases between them. Germline V gene sequence: CDR1 MNHEY, CDR2 SVGAGI. Here the CDR3 reads CASSSRELGGYTL. The DNA for the CDR3 is TGTGCCAGCAGTTCCCGAGAATTGGGAGGCTACACCCTC.

The J gene is TRBJ1-5, the V gene TRBV28; 12 nucleotides align to TRBD1. The CDR3 has 16 residues. The germline V gene has CDR1 MDHEN and CDR2 SYDVKM. V lost 5 bases to trimming and J lost 4 bases; unmatched junction nucleotides: 6. CDR3 bases: TGTGCCAGCAGTACGAGGGACAGGGGGCGAAATCAGCCCCAGCATTTT. Translating gives CASSTRDRGRNQPQHF.

The chain carries TRBV5-1 and TRBJ1-3; D is unclear. V lost 0 bases, J lost 0 bases, and 10 bases lay in between. Germline CDR1 is SGHRS and CDR2 is YFSETQ. The CDR3 consists of 16 residues. CDR3 sequence (DNA): TGCGCCAGCAGCTTGGTTGTAGGCGGCTCTGGAAACACCATATATTTT. This encodes CASSLVVGGSGNTIYF.

J is TRBJ1-6 and V is TRBV2, with D possibly being TRBD1 (5 bases). This CDR3 spans 12 amino acids. Germline CDR1 and CDR2: SNHLY and FYNNEI. Trimming removed 6 bases from V and 18 bases from J, with 18 bases in between. The CDR3 loop is CASRDTPFSPHF. CDR3 nucleotide sequence: TGTGCCAGCAGGGACACCCCGTTTTCCCCCCACTTT.

The chain carries TRBV15 and TRBJ2-3, with TRBD2 as a possible D gene (6 bases). Germline loops: CDR1 LNHNV, CDR2 YYDKDF (reference sequence). The CDR3 extends over 17 amino acids. Trimming cost V 0 bases and J 2 bases, with 15 bases left between them. The CDR3 DNA reads as TGTGCCACCAGCAGAGATATGGGGACTGGAACCACAGATACGCAGTATTTT. This sequence encodes CATSRDMGTGTTDTQYF.

The chain has TRBV28 and TRBJ1-4; perhaps TRBD1 as D (5 bases). The CDR3 extends over 12 amino acids. The germline V gene has CDR1 MDHEN and CDR2 SYDVKM. V lost 4 bases and J 11 bases, leaving 11 bases between the germline ends. The CDR3 coding sequence is TGTGCCAGCAGTTCTGGGGGGAGGAAACTGTTTTTT. As protein: CASSSGGRKLFF.

This chain joins TRBV5-4 and TRBJ2-3; 7 nucleotides line up with TRBD2. The J segment lost 4 bases and the V segment lost 9 bases, leaving 14 bases of the junction unmatched. CDR1 is SGHNT, CDR2 YYREEE, per germline (reference sequence). The CDR3 consists of 15 residues. The CDR3 DNA reads as TGTGCCACCAGGGTGGCGGGAAGCGGGGCAGATACGCAGTATTTT. Protein: CATRVAGSGADTQYF.